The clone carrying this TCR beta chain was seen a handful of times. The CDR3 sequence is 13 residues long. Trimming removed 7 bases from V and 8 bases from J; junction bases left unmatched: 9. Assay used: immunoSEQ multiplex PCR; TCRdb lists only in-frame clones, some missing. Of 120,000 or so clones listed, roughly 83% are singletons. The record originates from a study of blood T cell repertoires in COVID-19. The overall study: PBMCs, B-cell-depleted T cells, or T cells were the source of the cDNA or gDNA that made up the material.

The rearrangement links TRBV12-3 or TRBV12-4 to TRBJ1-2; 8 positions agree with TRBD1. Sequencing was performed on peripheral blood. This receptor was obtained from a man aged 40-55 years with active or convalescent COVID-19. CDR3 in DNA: TGTGCCAGCAATAACAGGGGGTCCGGGGGCTACACCTTC. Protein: CASNNRGSGGYTF.